This T cell receptor beta chain came from a study of blood T cell repertoires in COVID-19. Turning to the study itself: COVID-19 samples collected from the United States, Italy and Spain covered acute and convalescent phases. PBMCs, B-cell-depleted T cells, or T cells were the source of the cDNA or gDNA that made up the material.

Per the original methods: Nucleated cell counts were estimated from reference gene primer amplification. Repertoires were generated with immunoSEQ multiplex PCR, while TCRdb's copy carries only in-frame clones and drops some. V, J and clone size are those of that table, while D and trimming were read from the DNA. The profile covers some 110,000 clones, with roughly 80% appearing a single time and 15% to 20% taken by the ten largest. The sequence derives from a woman aged 70 to 79 with acute or convalescent COVID-19. Sequenced material: peripheral blood.

CDR3 DNA sequence: TGTGCCAGCAGCCAAGGTCACCGCAGTCGCATCTCCTACGAGCAGTACTTC. Translating it yields CASSQGHRSRISYEQYF. The chain employs TRBV3-1 (or the pseudogene TRBV3-2) and TRBJ2-7; D gene ambiguous. This CDR3 has 17 residues. Trimming removed 1 base from V and 0 bases from J, with 16 bases in between. Germline V gene sequence: CDR1 LGHDT, CDR2 YNNKEL (reference sequence).